A single T cell receptor beta chain is shown here with its context. The sample belongs to a study of blood T cell repertoires in COVID-19. Study-wide background: COVID-19 samples collected from the United States, Italy and Spain covered acute and convalescent phases. In each case, the material was cDNA or gDNA derived from T cells, B-cell-depleted T cells, or PBMCs.

The germline gives CDR1 SGHRS, CDR2 YFSETQ. Trimming removed 5 bases from V and 5 bases from J, with 18 bases in between. There are 15 residues in the CDR3. Original analysis: It was from reference gene primer amplification that nucleated cell counts were estimated. Profiled with immunoSEQ multiplex PCR; TCRdb holds only in-frame clones, not every one. V and J calls and clone size come straight from that table; D and trimming were deduced from the DNA. Among roughly 50,000 clones listed, around 90% were seen once. Sequencing was carried out using peripheral blood. The genes are TRBV5-1 and TRBJ2-3, with D possibly matching TRBD2 (5 bases). The clonotype was recovered from a human donor in a cohort sampled during active COVID-19. The CDR3 DNA follows: TGCGCCAGCAGTCTCCCAGCGCATGCGGGAGATACGCAGTATTTT. Protein sequence: CASSLPAHAGDTQYF.